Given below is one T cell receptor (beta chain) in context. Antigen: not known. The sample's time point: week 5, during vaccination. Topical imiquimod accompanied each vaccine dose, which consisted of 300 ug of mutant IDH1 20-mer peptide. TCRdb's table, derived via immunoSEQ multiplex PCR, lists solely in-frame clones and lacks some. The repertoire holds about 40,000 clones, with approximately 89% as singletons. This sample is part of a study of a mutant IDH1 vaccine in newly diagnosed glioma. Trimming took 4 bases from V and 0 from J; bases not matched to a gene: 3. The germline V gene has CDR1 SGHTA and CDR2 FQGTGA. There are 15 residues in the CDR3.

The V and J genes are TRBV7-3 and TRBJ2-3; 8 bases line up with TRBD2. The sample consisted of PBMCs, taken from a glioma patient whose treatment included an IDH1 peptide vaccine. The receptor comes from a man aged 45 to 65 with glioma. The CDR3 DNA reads TGTGCCAGCAGCTCCGGGGGGGCAAGCACAGATACGCAGTATTTT. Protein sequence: CASSSGGASTDTQYF.